The present T cell receptor (beta chain) was sequenced within a study of PD-L1 blockade in urothelial cancer. Looking at the study overall: The number of prior chemotherapy regimens per patient was 0 to 3. After treatment start, blood was analyzed at 3 weeks (second dose) and at 6 weeks.

Germline assignment: CDR1 ENHRY and CDR2 SYGVKD. The CDR3 contains 15 residues. V dropped 6 bases and J dropped 6; count of bases not matched to a gene: 8. This clone was counted once. Libraries were prepared by immunoSEQ multiplex PCR; TCRdb keeps only in-frame clonotypes and omits some of them. The profile covers tens of thousands of clones, with 84% appearing a single time and roughly 33% taken by the ten largest. The input for sequencing was PBMCs, taken around atezolizumab (anti-PD-L1) treatment. This TCR came from a man aged 60 to 69 with urothelial cancer. The chain is built from TRBV10-3 and TRBJ2-2, with 9 bases fitting TRBD2. Here the CDR3 DNA reads TGTGCCATCAGGGGGACTAGCTCACGTGCCGGGGAGCTGTTTTTT. This encodes CAIRGTSSRAGELFF.